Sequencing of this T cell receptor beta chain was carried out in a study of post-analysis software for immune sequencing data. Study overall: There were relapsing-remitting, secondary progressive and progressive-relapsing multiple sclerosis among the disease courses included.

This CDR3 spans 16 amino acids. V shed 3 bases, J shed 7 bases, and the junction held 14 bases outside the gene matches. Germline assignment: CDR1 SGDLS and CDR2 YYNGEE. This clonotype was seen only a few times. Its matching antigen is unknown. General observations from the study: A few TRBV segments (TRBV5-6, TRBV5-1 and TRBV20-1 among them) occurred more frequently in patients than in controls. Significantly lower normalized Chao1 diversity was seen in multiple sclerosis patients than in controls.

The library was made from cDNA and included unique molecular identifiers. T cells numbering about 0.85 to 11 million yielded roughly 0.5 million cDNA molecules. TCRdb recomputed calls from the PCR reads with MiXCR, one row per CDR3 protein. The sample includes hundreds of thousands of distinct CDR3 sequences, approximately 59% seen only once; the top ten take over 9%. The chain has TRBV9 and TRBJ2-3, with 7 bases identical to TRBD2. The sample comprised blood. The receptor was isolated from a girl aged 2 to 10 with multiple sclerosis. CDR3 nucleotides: TGTGCCAGCAGCGAGCACACCGGTGTGGGGGGGAATACGCAGTATTTT. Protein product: CASSEHTGVGGNTQYF.